A single sample is the source of the 10 T cell receptor beta chains below, sequenced in a study of cytomegalovirus exposure and HLA in healthy donors. 13 Jbeta primers and 60 Vbeta primers were used for the PCR. Assay used: immunoSEQ multiplex PCR; TCRdb lists only in-frame clones, some missing. The sample carries fewer than 200,000 clones, almost 85% recorded once. Material: PBMCs. These receptors originate from a woman aged 45-59 years in good health and CMV-seronegative.

This clone was recorded a few times. V is TRBV27 and J is TRBJ2-3; D is uncertain. The CDR3 spans 14 residues. Germline V gives CDR1 MNHEY, CDR2 SMNVEV (reference sequence). The V end lost 7 bases, the J end lost 5 bases, and 16 bases lay between the germline ends. CDR3: CASIIAVSRDTQYF. The CDR3 DNA reads TGTGCCAGCATAATAGCAGTTAGTAGAGATACGCAGTATTTT.

The rearrangement joins TRBV7-9 to TRBJ2-1; D call uncertain. Germline CDR1 and CDR2: SEHNR and FQNEAQ (reference sequence). Trimming removed 2 bases from V and 7 bases from J, with 6 bases in between. The CDR3 runs 12 residues. The CDR3 region has the DNA TGTGCCAGCAGCTTAATGGAGAATGAGCAGTTCTTC. This sequence encodes CASSLMENEQFF.

This chain links TRBV27 with TRBJ1-1; unclear D gene. The CDR3 is made up of 13 amino acids. The V end lost 2 bases, the J end lost 4 bases, and 8 bases lay between the germline ends. Germline loops: CDR1 MNHEY, CDR2 SMNVEV (reference sequence). For the CDR3, the DNA is TGTGCCAGCAGTTTAGGGGAGGTCACTGAAGCTTTCTTT. Its translation is CASSLGEVTEAFF.

The chain uses TRBV6-6 and TRBJ2-7; 7 bases agree with TRBD2. V shed 0 bases and J 4 bases; nucleotides not matched to a gene: 6. The germline V gene has CDR1 MNHNY and CDR2 SVGAGI (reference sequence). This CDR3 is built from 15 residues. The CDR3 nucleotides read TGTGCCAGCAGTTACTCGATGGGGGGGGTTTACGAGCAGTACTTC. Protein sequence: CASSYSMGGVYEQYF.

The gene calls are TRBV28 and TRBJ2-2, with D possibly being TRBD1 (5 bases). The CDR3 sequence is 13 residues long. Germline CDR1 reads MDHEN; CDR2 reads SYDVKM. Trimming removed 6 bases from V and 10 bases from J, with 15 bases in between. CDR3 coding DNA: TGTGCCAGCAGCCGACAGTCGTGGGTGGAGCTGTTTTTT. This encodes CASSRQSWVELFF.

This clone came up a few times. The chain links TRBV9 to TRBJ2-3, with D maybe TRBD2 (5 bases). CDR1 and CDR2 from the germline V gene are SGDLS and YYNGEE. The CDR3 covers 15 residues. V was cut by 0 bases and J by 2 bases, with 10 bases left in between. The CDR3 coding sequence is TGTGCCAGCAGCGTAGCTGACGGGATCACAGATACGCAGTATTTT. It encodes CASSVADGITDTQYF.

The genes are TRBV2 and TRBJ2-3, with D unclear. The germline gives CDR1 SNHLY, CDR2 FYNNEI. CDR3 size: 15 residues. Trimming stripped 8 bases from V and 7 bases from J, with 22 bases between. As DNA, the CDR3 is TGTGCCAGCGCCATAGTGGTCGACTCCCTGAATACGCAGTATTTT. As protein: CASAIVVDSLNTQYF.

The chain recombines TRBV6-5 with TRBJ2-5; 7 bases fit TRBD1. This CDR3 has 15 amino acids. Germline trimming cut 6 bases from V and 5 bases from J; bases unmatched to any gene: 12. Germline V lookup: CDR1 MNHEY, CDR2 SVGAGI. This CDR3 is CASRPTYRGVETQYF. The CDR3, as DNA: TGTGCCAGCAGACCGACATACAGGGGAGTGGAGACCCAGTACTTC.

The rearrangement uses TRBV11-2 and TRBJ1-1; D uncertain. The germline V gene has CDR1 SGHAT and CDR2 FQNNGV. The CDR3 spans 14 residues. V gave up 10 bases and J gave up 0 bases, with 15 bases separating them. CDR3 sequence: CATKGGNLNTEAFF. The CDR3 nucleotides read TGTGCCACCAAGGGAGGTAACCTGAACACTGAAGCTTTCTTT.

The chain couples TRBV7-9 to TRBJ2-5, with 8 nucleotides matching TRBD2. CDR3 length equals 17 residues. V shed 8 bases and J 5 bases; nucleotides not matched to a gene: 19. Germline V lookup: CDR1 SEHNR, CDR2 FQNEAQ (reference sequence). DNA for the CDR3: TGTGCCAGCGGGACCGGGACTAGTGGGTCCGGGAGGGAGACCCAGTACTTC. Translating it yields CASGTGTSGSGRETQYF.